The rows below give T cell receptor beta chains drawn from one sample of a study of molecular identifiers for immune sequencing clone quantification. TCRdb re-called the PCR reads with MiXCR, one entry per CDR3 protein. Of fewer than 350,000 distinct CDR3 sequences in the sample, 20% to 25% were seen once. Sequenced: naive CD8+ T cells from blood, with Jurkat cell RNA spiked in. Every receptor here comes from a human donor in good health. Some libraries in this study had Jurkat cell RNA spiked in. CDR3s include the opening cysteine and the closing phenylalanine or tryptophan. The order of the fields is D gene, clone size, V gene, J gene, CDR3 DNA, CDR3 protein. The D gene is left open where the match is weak. Size is stated for part of the rows, as once, few or many counts, or as a class when the clone is expanded.

NA	many	TRBV6-2/TRBV6-3	TRBJ1-2	TGTGCCAGCAGTTTCTTGGACACCGACTATGGCTACACCTTC	CASSFLDTDYGYTF
TRBD2	NA	TRBV20-1	TRBJ2-5	TGCAGTGCCAGAGCACTAGCGGGAGGAGAGACCCAGTACTTC	CSARALAGGETQYF
TRBD2	NA	TRBV9	TRBJ2-7	TGTGCCAGCAGCTCCGGGGGGGCAAGGACCTACGAGCAGTACTTC	CASSSGGARTYEQYF
NA	many	TRBV9	TRBJ1-1	TGTGCCAGCAGCGTAGACGCGATCTTGGGGGACACTGAAGCTTTCTTT	CASSVDAILGDTEAFF
NA	many	TRBV20-1	TRBJ1-1	TGCAGTGCTAGAGAAGGGGGAGGGCCGTGGGAAGCTTTCTTT	CSAREGGGPWEAFF
NA	many	TRBV5-4	TRBJ2-3	TGTGCCAGCAGCTCGGAGGGGGCTATGGATACGCAGTATTTT	CASSSEGAMDTQYF
NA	many	TRBV7-9	TRBJ2-3	TGTGCCAGCAGCCCACGCTCGGGACTCCACAGAGATACGCAGTATTTT	CASSPRSGLHRDTQYF
NA	many	TRBV28	TRBJ2-7	TGTGCCAGCAGCCGTGACTTCCCCTACGAGCAGTACTTC	CASSRDFPYEQYF
TRBD2	many	TRBV28	TRBJ2-1	TGTGCCAGCAGTCCCACCCGACTAGCGGACTACTCCTACAATGAGCAGTTCTTC	CASSPTRLADYSYNEQFF
TRBD1	many	TRBV28	TRBJ2-5	TGTGCCAGCAGTTTCGACCCCGGGACAGGGGGCGAAGAGACCCAGTACTTC	CASSFDPGTGGEETQYF
TRBD1	many	TRBV19	TRBJ1-2	TGTGCCAGTAACGCAGGGGGGAACTATGGCTACACCTTC	CASNAGGNYGYTF
TRBD1	many	TRBV4-1	TRBJ2-7	TGCGCCAGCAGCCAGCTAGGACAGGGGGTCGTAGACTACGAGCAGTACTTC	CASSQLGQGVVDYEQYF
TRBD2	many	TRBV7-6	TRBJ2-3	TGTGCCAGCAGCCGGAGCGGGGGCCTTGCTGGTACGCAGTATTTT	CASSRSGGLAGTQYF
NA	many	TRBV29-1	TRBJ2-7	TGCAGCGTTGAAGTGCAGGGCACGGACGAGCAGTACTTC	CSVEVQGTDEQYF
TRBD1	many	TRBV20-1	TRBJ2-3	TGCAGTGCTACGGGACAGGGAGCAGATACGCAGTATTTT	CSATGQGADTQYF
NA	many	TRBV9	TRBJ2-3	TGTGCCAGCAGCGGACAACAGGGTTCAGGGAACGCAGATACGCAGTATTTT	CASSGQQGSGNADTQYF
TRBD1	many	TRBV7-2	TRBJ2-5	TGTGCCAGCAGCCGGGACAGCTCGGAGACCCAGTACTTC	CASSRDSSETQYF
NA	few	TRBV18	TRBJ2-7	TGTGCCAGCTCGCCCGGACCATCCTACGAGCAGCACTTC	CASSPGPSYEQHF
TRBD1	many	TRBV15	TRBJ1-5	TGTGCCACCAGCAGAACGGGACAGGCTCAATCCCCGAGCAGCAATCAGCCCCAGCATTTT	CATSRTGQAQSPSSNQPQHF
NA	NA	TRBV9	TRBJ1-3	TGTGCCAGCAGCCTGCAGGGGCTCGGAAACACCATATATTTT	CASSLQGLGNTIYF
NA	many	TRBV24-1	TRBJ2-1	TGTGCCACCAGTGATTTGACCGGGACCAAGAAAAGGTGGTTCTTC	CATSDLTGTKKRWFF
NA	many	TRBV7-2	TRBJ1-4	TGTGCCAGCAGCTTTAACCCAGGTGCCTCTGAAAAACTGTTTTTT	CASSFNPGASEKLFF
NA	NA	TRBV20-1	TRBJ2-3	TGCAGTGCTAGAGACCCAGGGGAGATGGCAGATACGCAGTATTTT	CSARDPGEMADTQYF
NA	many	TRBV9	TRBJ1-1	TGTGCCAGCAGCGTAACAGTGAACACTGAAGCTTTCTTT	CASSVTVNTEAFF
NA	NA	TRBV6-1	TRBJ2-1	TGTGCCAGCAGTGAAGTAAGGGAGGACTCCTACAATGAGCAGTTCTTC	CASSEVREDSYNEQFF
NA	many	TRBV2	TRBJ1-1	TGTGCCAGCAGTGTCCCCCGGGGGGCACTCACCATCATGAACACTGAAGCTTTCTTT	CASSVPRGALTIMNTEAFF
NA	NA	TRBV11-2	TRBJ2-1	TGTGCCAGCAGGGACAGTGCAATTAATGAGCAGTTCTTC	CASRDSAINEQFF
NA	NA	TRBV5-6	TRBJ1-1	TGTGCCAGCAGCTTGGCGGTTACGGGGGCCTTGCGTGGTGCTTTCTTT	CASSLAVTGALRGAFF
TRBD1	many	TRBV20-1	TRBJ1-5	TGCAGTGCCAATCCAAGGACAGGGAGGCAGCCCCAGCATTTT	CSANPRTGRQPQHF
NA	few	TRBV5-4	TRBJ1-1	TGTGCCAGCAGCTTGGGCCCTTTACCTTCCACTGAAGCTTTCTTT	CASSLGPLPSTEAFF
TRBD2	many	TRBV14	TRBJ2-5	TGTGCCAGCAGCCGCCAGGGACTAGCTATCGAGACCCAGTACTTC	CASSRQGLAIETQYF
NA	many	TRBV2	TRBJ2-7	TGTGCCAGCATGTCCGGGCCATCGTACGAGCAGTACTTC	CASMSGPSYEQYF
NA	many	TRBV24-1	TRBJ2-1	TGTGCCACCAGTGGTTTAGGGGATGAGCAGTTCTTC	CATSGLGDEQFF
NA	many	TRBV6-6	TRBJ2-7	TGTGCCAGCAGACCGGACAGATCCTACGAGCAGTACTTC	CASRPDRSYEQYF
NA	few	TRBV7-9	TRBJ2-7	TGTGCCAGCAGCCCGCTAGCGTACGAGCAGTACTTC	CASSPLAYEQYF
NA	NA	TRBV28	TRBJ2-3	TGTGCCAGCAGTCCTCCCGTCTGGGGGGCTAGGCGTACAGATACGCAGTATTTT	CASSPPVWGARRTDTQYF
TRBD1	once	TRBV6-2/TRBV6-3	TRBJ1-5	TGTGCCAGCAGTTACCTTGGACAGGGCGATCAGCTCCAGCATTTT	CASSYLGQGDQLQHF
NA	many	TRBV4-2	TRBJ1-2	TGTGCCAGCAGCCAAGACTCTTCCAGCCTGGAGGGCTACACCTTC	CASSQDSSSLEGYTF
TRBD2	few	TRBV6-6	TRBJ2-1	TGTGCCAGCAGTTACTCAGGGACTAGCCACAATGAGCAGTTCTTC	CASSYSGTSHNEQFF
TRBD1	many	TRBV5-5	TRBJ1-6	TGTGCCAGCACTGAAACAGGGGGCTTTACACCCCTCCACTTT	CASTETGGFTPLHF
TRBD2	few	TRBV3-1	TRBJ2-5	TGTGCCAGCAGCCAAGACGGCCCAAATGGGAGGGGAGAGACCCAGTACTTC	CASSQDGPNGRGETQYF
NA	NA	TRBV11-2	TRBJ1-1	TGTGCCAGCAGCTTAGGGCACATGAACACTGAAGCTCTCTTT	CASSLGHMNTEALF
NA	many	TRBV30	TRBJ1-1	TGTGCCTGGAGTGTCTTGGATATGAACACTGAAGCTTTCTTT	CAWSVLDMNTEAFF
NA	few	TRBV19	TRBJ2-3	TGTGCCAGCCATGTGGGGGATACGCAGTATTTT	CASHVGDTQYF
TRBD1	few	TRBV7-9	TRBJ2-2	TGTGCCAGCAGCCTACGATGGGGACAGGAAAACACCGGGGAGCTGTTTTTT	CASSLRWGQENTGELFF
NA	many	TRBV6-5	TRBJ1-5	TGTGCCAGCAGTTACGCGGCGGGGAATCAGCCCCAGCATTTT	CASSYAAGNQPQHF
NA	many	TRBV15	TRBJ1-1	TGTGCCACCAGCAGTAACTTTTGGGAGGTTGAAGCTTTCTTT	CATSSNFWEVEAFF
NA	many	TRBV7-6	TRBJ2-7	TGTGCCAGCAGCTTAGGTCAGGTACGCTCAGGGGACGAGCAGTACTTC	CASSLGQVRSGDEQYF
NA	many	TRBV10-3	TRBJ2-3	TGTGCCATCAGTGAAGGGAGTAGCCCTACGCAGTATTTT	CAISEGSSPTQYF
NA	many	TRBV2	TRBJ2-3	TGTGCCAGCAGTTCGAGGGAGTCTGGCACAGATACGCAGTATTTT	CASSSRESGTDTQYF
NA	many	TRBV6-2/TRBV6-3	TRBJ2-4	TGTGCCAGCAGCTACGGGGGACACTACGTCTTC	CASSYGGHYVF
TRBD1	many	TRBV28	TRBJ1-5	TGTGCCAGCAGTTCGGGACAGAATAGCAATCAGCCCCAGCATTTT	CASSSGQNSNQPQHF
NA	NA	TRBV3-1	TRBJ2-7	TGTGCCAGCAGCACCGGGGGGCATGGATACGAGCCGTACTTC	CASSTGGHGYEPYF
NA	many	TRBV11-2	TRBJ2-3	TGTGCCAGCAGCTTATTTGTCCCACGCACAGATACGCAGTATTTT	CASSLFVPRTDTQYF
TRBD1	many	TRBV28	TRBJ2-3	TGTGCCAGCAGTTTATGGGACAGGGGCCGCACAGATACGCAGTATTTT	CASSLWDRGRTDTQYF
NA	few	TRBV4-3	TRBJ1-6	TGCGCCAGCAGCCAGGACCGACAGGCGTATAATTCACCCCTCCACTTT	CASSQDRQAYNSPLHF
TRBD2	few	TRBV7-9	TRBJ2-7	TGTGCCAGCAGTATTACTAGCGACCCGCAGTACGAGCAGTACTTC	CASSITSDPQYEQYF